This TCR beta chain derives from a study of response to subunit inactivated influenza vaccine. From germline, CDR1 is MDHEN and CDR2 SYDVKM. Deletions cut 5 bases from V and 6 bases from J, with 16 bases between. This CDR3 region has 14 residues. This clonotype was found many times. What it recognizes is unknown. The study, taken as a whole, reports: It was suggested by the authors that few new T cells are recruited by each seasonal influenza vaccination.

TCRdb analysed the RT-PCR reads with MiXCR anew, one entry per CDR3 protein. The sample includes approximately 500,000 distinct CDR3 sequences, around 13% seen only once; the top ten take around 14%. The source is a man aged 45-60 years who received an inactivated influenza vaccine. Sequences were derived from PBMCs from blood, sampled more than 35 days after vaccination. V and J are TRBV28 and TRBJ1-2, with D possibly matching TRBD1 (5 bases). CDR3 DNA sequence: TGTGCCAGCAGTCCTCCTGTCCGGGGGGATGGCTACACCTTC. It specifies CASSPPVRGDGYTF.